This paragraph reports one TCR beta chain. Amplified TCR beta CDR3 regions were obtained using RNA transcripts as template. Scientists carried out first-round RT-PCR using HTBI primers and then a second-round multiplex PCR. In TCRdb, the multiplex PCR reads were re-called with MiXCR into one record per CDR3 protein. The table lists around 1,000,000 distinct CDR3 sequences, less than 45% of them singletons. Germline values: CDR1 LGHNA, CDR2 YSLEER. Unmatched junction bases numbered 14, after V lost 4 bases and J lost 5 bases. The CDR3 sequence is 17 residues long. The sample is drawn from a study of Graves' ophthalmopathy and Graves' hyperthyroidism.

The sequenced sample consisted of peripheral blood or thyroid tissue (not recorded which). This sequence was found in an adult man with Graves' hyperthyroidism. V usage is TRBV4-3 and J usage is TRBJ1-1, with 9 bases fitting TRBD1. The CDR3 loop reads CASSLTGTGPSWTEAFF. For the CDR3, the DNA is TGCGCCAGCAGCCTTACCGGGACAGGGCCTTCGTGGACTGAAGCTTTCTTT.